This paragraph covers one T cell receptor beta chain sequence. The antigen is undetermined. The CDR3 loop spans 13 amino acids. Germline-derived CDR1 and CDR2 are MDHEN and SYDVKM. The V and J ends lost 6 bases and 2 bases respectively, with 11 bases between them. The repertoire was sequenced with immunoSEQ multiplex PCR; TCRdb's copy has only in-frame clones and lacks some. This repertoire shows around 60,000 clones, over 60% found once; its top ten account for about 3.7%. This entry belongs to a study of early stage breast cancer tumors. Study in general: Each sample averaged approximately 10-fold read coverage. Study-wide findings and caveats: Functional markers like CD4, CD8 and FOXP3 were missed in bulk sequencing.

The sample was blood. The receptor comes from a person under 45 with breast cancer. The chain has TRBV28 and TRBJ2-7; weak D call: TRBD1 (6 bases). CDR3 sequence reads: CASRSQGTYEQYF. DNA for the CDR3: TGTGCCAGCAGAAGCCAGGGGACCTACGAGCAGTACTTC.